What follows are 23 T cell receptor beta chains derived from one specimen sequenced in a study of control samples from healthy donors and cancer patients. Produced via immunoSEQ multiplex PCR; TCRdb's table is partial and in-frame only. Found here are 400,000 to 450,000 clones, about nine tenths of them singletons; the top ten hold roughly 6.4%. Sequenced sample: PBMCs. The receptors shown here come from a man aged 40-55 years with head and neck cancer.

The chain joins TRBV3-1 (or the pseudogene TRBV3-2) to TRBJ1-1, with 9 bases fitting TRBD1. From germline, CDR1 is LGHDT and CDR2 YNNKEL (reference sequence). The junction had 5 bases not matched to a gene; V was cut back by 1 base and J by 11 bases. The CDR3 runs to 13 residues. The CDR3 sequence is CASSQGQGVLAFF. The CDR3 DNA sequence: TGTGCCAGCAGCCAAGGACAGGGGGTTCTGGCTTTCTTT.

J is TRBJ2-3 and V is TRBV28, with D unresolved. The CDR3 consists of 12 residues. V was pared by 7 bases and J by 0 bases, with 5 bases between. Germline CDR1 MDHEN, CDR2 SYDVKM. The DNA of the CDR3 is TGTGCCAGCATGACTAGCACAGATACGCAGTATTTT. Translating gives CASMTSTDTQYF.

The chain carries TRBV7-9 and TRBJ1-5; D uncertain. Looked up from germline, CDR1 is SEHNR and CDR2 is FQNEAQ (reference sequence). The CDR3 totals 14 residues. Deletions cut 5 bases from V and 5 bases from J, with 13 bases between. The CDR3 bases are TGTGCCAGCAGCGTCTCGGTTCCCGATCAGCCCCAGCATTTT. Translated: CASSVSVPDQPQHF.

This clone was seen a few times. This rearrangement joins TRBV4-1 to TRBJ1-5; no reliable D call. The germline V and J ends were trimmed by 4 bases and 6 bases, with 13 bases remaining between them. Germline CDR1 reads MGHRA; CDR2 reads YSYEKL. The CDR3 has 14 amino acids. The CDR3 coding sequence is TGCGCCAGCAGCCTGGCAGGTCAAGTTCAGCCCCAGCATTTT. Amino acid sequence: CASSLAGQVQPQHF.

The chain uses TRBV5-1 and TRBJ2-1, with TRBD2 as a possible D gene (5 bases). Trimming stripped 1 base from V and 0 bases from J, with 17 bases between. Germline V gene sequence: CDR1 SGHRS, CDR2 YFSETQ. The CDR3 sequence is 18 residues long. CDR3 amino acids: CASSLRLLLGRSYNEQFF. Written as DNA, the CDR3 is TGCGCCAGCAGCTTGAGGTTACTACTAGGACGCTCCTACAATGAGCAGTTCTTC.

V and J are TRBV23-1 and TRBJ2-5; D is ambiguous. TRBV23-1 is annotated as an ORF whose role is uncertain. The length of the CDR3 is 10 residues. Trimming removed 2 bases at V and 5 bases at J, with 0 bases between. CDR3 DNA: TGCGCCAGCAGTCAAGAGACCCAGTACTTC. It specifies CASSQETQYF.

The genes are TRBV28 and TRBJ1-5; no clear D. Germline CDR1 is MDHEN and CDR2 is SYDVKM. The CDR3 is 14 amino acids. Trimming stripped 1 base from V and 8 bases from J, with 12 bases between. The CDR3 loop reads CASSLLQREKPQHF. For the CDR3, the DNA is TGTGCCAGCAGTTTATTACAGAGGGAGAAGCCCCAGCATTTT.

V is TRBV7-2 and J is TRBJ1-5; 10 bases line up with TRBD1. This CDR3 region has 15 residues. J gave up 6 bases and V 3 bases, and 5 bases lay outside the gene matches. Germline V gene lookup returns CDR1 SGHTA and CDR2 FQGNSA. The CDR3 region has the DNA TGTGCCAGCAGCTTCGGACAGGGGGATGGTCAGCCCCAGCATTTT. This codes for CASSFGQGDGQPQHF.

The chain joins TRBV7-2 to TRBJ2-7; 10 nucleotides agree with TRBD2. The CDR3 totals 13 residues. After removal of 7 bases from V and 1 base from J, the junction contained 1 base not matched to a gene. The germline CDR1 and CDR2 sequences are SGHTA and FQGNSA. The CDR3 loop reads CASILAGSYEQYF. The DNA of the CDR3 is TGTGCCAGCATACTAGCGGGGTCCTACGAGCAGTACTTC.

The rearrangement links TRBV30 to TRBJ2-1, with D perhaps matching TRBD1 (6 bases). Germline V gene sequence: CDR1 GTSNPN, CDR2 SVGIG (reference sequence). The CDR3 is made up of 13 amino acids. The V gene lost 4 bases and the J gene lost 5 bases, with 12 bases spanning the gap. CDR3 in DNA: TGTGCCTGGAACCCTAGACAGGACAATGAGCAGTTCTTC. As protein: CAWNPRQDNEQFF.

The J gene is TRBJ2-7, the V gene TRBV5-6; TRBD2 aligns across 10 bases. The CDR3 totals 15 residues. Losses at the gene ends were 1 base for V and 3 bases for J; bases not matched to a gene: 4. Germline loops: CDR1 SGHDT, CDR2 YYEEEE. CDR3 in DNA: TGTGCCAGCAGCTTGACTACTAGCGGGGTCTACGAGCAGTACTTC. It translates to CASSLTTSGVYEQYF.

Concerning this clone: A read error may produce the germline difference seen at one junction end. J is TRBJ1-6 and V is TRBV6-6; 8 nucleotides line up with TRBD1. The germline gives CDR1 MNHNY, CDR2 SVGAGI (reference sequence). The CDR3 is made up of 12 amino acids. CDR3 sequence (DNA): TGTGCTAGCAGTGACAGGGGTCTCCCCCTCCACTTT. It is translated as CASSDRGLPLHF.

J is TRBJ1-6 and V is TRBV3-1 (or the pseudogene TRBV3-2); D is unclear. CDR3 length: 17 residues. Trimming pared 0 bases from V and 0 bases from J, leaving 9 bases between. The germline V gene has CDR1 LGHDT and CDR2 YNNKEL (reference sequence). The DNA for the CDR3 is TGTGCCAGCAGCCAAGATCTAATGAGCTCCTATAATTCACCCCTCCACTTT. Amino acid sequence: CASSQDLMSSYNSPLHF.

This chain links TRBV4-1 with TRBJ2-7; no clear D gene. Germline V CDR1 and CDR2: MGHRA, YSYEKL. This CDR3 spans 13 amino acids. Between the trimmed V and J ends, which lost 0 bases and 5 bases, there was a span of 8 bases. CDR3 DNA: TGCGCCAGCAGCCAAGAACGTCCGAACGAGCAGTACTTC. Amino acid sequence: CASSQERPNEQYF.

This clone was detected a few times. The J gene is TRBJ2-2, the V gene TRBV5-1; 7 nucleotides agree with TRBD1. The CDR3 extends over 14 amino acids. Losses at the gene ends were 3 bases for V and 3 bases for J; bases not matched to a gene: 2. Looked up from germline, CDR1 is SGHRS and CDR2 is YFSETQ. DNA of the CDR3: TGCGCCAGCAGCTCCGGACAGGACACCGGGGAGCTGTTTTTT. Translated, it gives CASSSGQDTGELFF.

V is TRBV4-3 and J is TRBJ2-7; 11 bases are a match to TRBD1. The CDR3 contains 16 residues. CDR1 and CDR2 from the germline V gene are LGHNA and YSLEER. V lost 4 bases and J lost 3; bases outside the gene matches: 8. This chain's CDR3 is CASSRGIGTGGYEQYF. The CDR3 coding sequence is TGCGCCAGCAGCCGAGGCATAGGGACAGGGGGCTACGAGCAGTACTTC.

This clone appeared a single time. This rearrangement joins TRBV12-5 to TRBJ2-1; TRBD1 might be the D (6 bases). Trimming took 2 bases from V and 5 from J, leaving 7 bases between them. The CDR3 sequence is 13 residues long. In germline, CDR1 is LGHNT, CDR2 FRNRAP. The CDR3 here is CASGLPGDNEQFF. In DNA, the CDR3 is TGTGCTAGTGGTTTGCCAGGGGACAATGAGCAGTTCTTC.

The chain combines TRBV27 with TRBJ2-5; 7 bases map to TRBD2. This CDR3 spans 16 amino acids. The ends lost 2 bases at V and 3 bases at J; junction bases unmatched: 9. Germline V gene data show CDR1 as MNHEY and CDR2 as SMNVEV (reference sequence). The chain's CDR3 is CASSLHLRESEETQYF. As DNA, the CDR3 is TGTGCCAGCAGTTTACATTTGCGGGAGTCTGAAGAGACCCAGTACTTC.

The chain links TRBV10-1 to TRBJ2-5, with D perhaps TRBD1 (5 bases). The CDR3 is made up of 13 amino acids. Trimming pared 5 bases from V and 5 bases from J, leaving 12 bases between. Germline assignment: CDR1 WNHNN and CDR2 SYGVQD (reference sequence). The DNA of the CDR3 is TGCGCCAGCAGTCGTCAGGGTGGCGAGACCCAGTACTTC. It yields the protein CASSRQGGETQYF.

J is TRBJ2-1 and V is TRBV7-9, with D perhaps being TRBD1 or TRBD2 (5 bases each). V was clipped by 6 bases and J by 5 bases, with 11 bases between them. This CDR3 has 13 amino acids. CDR1 and CDR2 from the germline V gene are SEHNR and FQNEAQ (reference sequence). DNA for the CDR3: TGTGCCAGCAGGGGACGACTGAACAATGAGCAGTTCTTC. Protein sequence: CASRGRLNNEQFF.

The V gene is TRBV6-4, the J gene TRBJ1-1; no clear D gene. The CDR3 consists of 13 residues. V lost 4 bases and J 1 base, leaving 7 bases between the germline ends. Per germline, CDR1 MRHNA and CDR2 SNTAGT. This CDR3 reads CASSAAENTEAFF. For the CDR3, the DNA is TGTGCCAGCAGTGCCGCAGAGAACACTGAAGCTTTCTTT.

This chain joins TRBV19 and TRBJ2-3; perhaps TRBD2 as D (6 bases). This CDR3 is built from 14 residues. V lost 1 base to trimming and J lost 4 bases, with 9 bases between them. Germline V gives CDR1 LNHDA, CDR2 SQIVND (reference sequence). DNA for the CDR3: TGTGCCAGTAGTATAGCTCCGGGGGCAGATACGCAGTATTTT. Translated, it gives CASSIAPGADTQYF.

The chain combines TRBV30 with TRBJ2-7, with D unresolved. Per the germline V gene, CDR1 is GTSNPN and CDR2 is SVGIG (reference sequence). The CDR3 runs to 15 residues. Trimming stripped 1 base from V and 3 bases from J, with 16 bases between. The CDR3: CAWSAPWAGFYEQYF. DNA for the CDR3: TGTGCCTGGAGTGCTCCCTGGGCAGGTTTCTACGAGCAGTACTTC.